This TCR beta chain was captured by sequencing in a study of Ad26.COV2.S vaccination and SARS-CoV-2 variants. Study background: The donor participated in the COV1001 trial, in its Ad26.COV2.S arm. Once or twice, 56 days apart, Ad26.COV2.S was delivered intramuscularly. Study-wide results and caveats: Greater spike-specific TCR breadth was seen in vaccine recipients than in placebo recipients.

Germline V gene sequence: CDR1 SEHNR, CDR2 FQNEAQ (reference sequence). V dropped 1 base and J dropped 7; count of bases not matched to a gene: 7. This CDR3 has 15 residues. Using immunoSEQ multiplex PCR, the repertoire was profiled, and TCRdb retains in-frame clones only, with some absent. The top ten hold roughly 3.6% of the sample, which has hundreds of thousands of clones, roughly 84% seen once. The treatment: about 20 received Ad26.COV2.S at low or high dose, single or two shots; about 5 received placebo; per-sample allocation not given. Following the first vaccine or placebo injection, samples were taken on day 63. The vaccine delivered Wuhan-strain SARS-CoV-2 spike through an Ad26 vector. Concerning this clone: Its antigen is as yet unknown.

The input for sequencing was peripheral blood, taken in a trial of Ad26.COV2.S vaccine versus placebo. The chain combines TRBV7-9 with TRBJ1-5; 7 bases are shared with TRBD1. This receptor was taken from a person between 18 and 65 years old who received the Ad26.COV2.S COVID-19 vaccine or a placebo. CDR3 loop: CASSLGGTAGQPQHF. CDR3 DNA sequence: TGTGCCAGCAGCTTAGGAGGGACAGCGGGACAGCCCCAGCATTTT.